This T cell receptor beta chain comes out of a study of T cell responses to AZD1222 COVID-19 vaccine. Study observations and caveats: Regions 160-218 and 743-854 dominated among vaccine-associated CD4 TCRs spanning spike.

TCRdb's copy holds only in-frame clones and misses some; the assay was immunoSEQ multiplex PCR. The sample yields about 90,000 clones, 88% seen once. Notes on this clone: No antigen is known for it.

Specimen: peripheral blood, collected on day 0 of AZD1222 vaccination. The sequence was collected from an adult in good health.

The CDR3 is CASSADSNTEAFF. The CDR3 DNA reads TGTGCCAGCAGCGCGGACAGTAACACTGAAGCTTTCTTT. The rearrangement uses TRBV7-2 and TRBJ1-1, with a tentative D call TRBD1 (6 bases). This CDR3 region has 13 residues. V dropped 5 bases and J dropped 2 bases, with 9 bases sitting between them. The V gene's germline CDR1 is SGHTA and CDR2 FQGNSA. Supplemented by reference TRBV7-2 and TRBJ1-1, the full variable domain reads GAGVSQSPSNKVTEKGKDVELRCDPISGHTALYWYRQSLGQGLEFLIYFQGNSAPDKSGLPSDRFSAERTGGSVSTLTIQRTQQEDSAVYLCASSADSNTEAFFGQGTRLTVV.